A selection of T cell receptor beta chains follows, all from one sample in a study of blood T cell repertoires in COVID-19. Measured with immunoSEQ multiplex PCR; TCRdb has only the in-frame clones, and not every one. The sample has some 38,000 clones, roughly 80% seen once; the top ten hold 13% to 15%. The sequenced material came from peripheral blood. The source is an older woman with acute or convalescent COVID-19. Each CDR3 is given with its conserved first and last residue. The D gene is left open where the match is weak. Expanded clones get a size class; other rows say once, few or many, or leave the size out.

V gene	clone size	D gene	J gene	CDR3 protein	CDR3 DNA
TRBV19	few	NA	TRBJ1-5	CASIRKQGVNQPQHF	TGTGCCAGTATTCGAAAACAGGGAGTTAATCAGCCCCAGCATTTT
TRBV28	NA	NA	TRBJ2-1	CASSLGGGRHEQFF	TGTGCCAGCAGTTTAGGGGGGGGGCGGCATGAGCAGTTCTTC
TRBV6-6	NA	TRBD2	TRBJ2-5	CASSRPVAGVETQYF	TGTGCCAGCAGTCGGCCCGTAGCGGGAGTAGAGACCCAGTACTTC
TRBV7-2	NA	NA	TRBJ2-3	CASSLVLRVDTQYF	TGTGCCAGCAGCTTAGTGCTTAGAGTGGATACGCAGTATTTT
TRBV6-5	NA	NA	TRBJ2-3	CASSHLQGDTNTQYF	TGTGCCAGCAGCCACCTACAGGGAGATACAAATACGCAGTATTTT
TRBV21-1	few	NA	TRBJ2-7	CASRLRLGDRVIYEQYF	TGTGCCAGCAGACTCCGCTTAGGAGACAGGGTAATCTACGAGCAGTACTTC
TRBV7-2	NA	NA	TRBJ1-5	CASSLGHLGNQPQHF	TGTGCCAGCAGCTTGGGACACCTGGGCAATCAGCCCCAGCATTTT
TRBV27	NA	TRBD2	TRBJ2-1	CASSSPSRGLAGVNEQFF	TGTGCCAGCAGTTCTCCTTCCCGCGGCCTAGCGGGAGTCAATGAGCAGTTCTTC
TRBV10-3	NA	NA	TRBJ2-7	CAIRAGGTTYEQYF	TGTGCCATCAGGGCAGGAGGGACCACCTACGAGCAGTACTTC
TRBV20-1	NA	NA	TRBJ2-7	CSASKTGTGEQYF	TGCAGTGCTAGTAAGACTGGTACCGGAGAGCAGTACTTC
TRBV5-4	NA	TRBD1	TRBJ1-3	CASSLPDRGGNTIYF	TGTGCCAGCAGCTTACCGGACAGGGGTGGAAACACCATATATTTT
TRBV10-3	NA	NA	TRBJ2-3	CAISPGGSTDTQYF	TGTGCCATCAGTCCTGGCGGTAGCACAGATACGCAGTATTTT
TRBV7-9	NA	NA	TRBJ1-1	CASSPWGGGDTEAFF	TGTGCCAGCAGCCCGTGGGGAGGAGGGGATACTGAAGCTTTCTTT
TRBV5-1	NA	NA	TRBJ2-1	CASSLEGPGDEQFF	TGCGCCAGCAGCTTGGAAGGTCCAGGGGATGAGCAGTTCTTC
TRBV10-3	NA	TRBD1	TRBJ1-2	CASFTGQGGYGYTF	TGTGCCAGCTTTACGGGACAGGGCGGCTATGGCTACACCTTC
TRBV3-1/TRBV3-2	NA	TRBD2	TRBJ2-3	CASSPLTSSTDTQYF	TGTGCCAGCAGCCCGTTGACTAGCTCTACAGATACGCAGTATTTT
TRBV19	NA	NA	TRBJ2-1	CASSRAGESYNEQFF	TGTGCCAGTAGTAGGGCAGGGGAGTCCTACAATGAGCAGTTCTTC
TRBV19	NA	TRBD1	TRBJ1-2	CASSSGQVYGYTF	TGTGCCAGTAGTAGTGGACAGGTCTATGGCTACACCTTC
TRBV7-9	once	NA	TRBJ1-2	CASSIYGRRDYGYTF	TGTGCCAGCAGCATCTACGGCCGGCGGGACTATGGCTACACCTTC
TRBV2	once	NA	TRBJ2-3	CASSGTAPSTDTQYF	TGTGCCAGCAGTGGGACAGCCCCTAGCACAGATACGCAGTATTTT
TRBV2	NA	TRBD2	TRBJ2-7	CASRDPPGLGTYEQYF	TGTGCCAGCAGAGACCCCCCGGGACTAGGGACCTACGAGCAGTACTTC
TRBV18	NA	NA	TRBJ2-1	CASSPLSSTTYNEQFF	TGTGCCAGCTCACCACTCAGCTCGACAACTTACAATGAGCAGTTCTTC
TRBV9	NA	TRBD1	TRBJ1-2	CASSARDRGLGYTF	TGTGCCAGCAGCGCAAGGGACAGGGGGTTAGGCTACACCTTC
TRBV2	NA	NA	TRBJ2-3	CASSVQVSQYF	TGTGCCAGCAGTGTCCAGGTATCGCAGTATTTT
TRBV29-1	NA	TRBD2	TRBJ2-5	CSARAGGLETQYF	TGCAGCGCCCGAGCGGGAGGGTTGGAGACCCAGTACTTC
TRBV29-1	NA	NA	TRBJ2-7	CSVIPATGVGYEQYF	TGCAGCGTAATCCCCGCAACAGGCGTCGGCTACGAGCAGTACTTC
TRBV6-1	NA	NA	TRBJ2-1	CASSDGDGGVREQFF	TGTGCCAGCAGTGATGGAGATGGAGGGGTCCGGGAGCAGTTCTTC
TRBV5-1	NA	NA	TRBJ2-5	CASSLQETQYF	TGCGCCAGCAGCCTCCAAGAGACCCAGTACTTC
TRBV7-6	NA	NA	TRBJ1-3	CASSPQALSGNTIYF	TGTGCCAGCAGCCCCCAAGCTCTCTCTGGAAACACCATATATTTT
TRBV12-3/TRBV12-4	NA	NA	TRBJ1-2	CASSLDGNDGYTF	TGTGCCAGCAGTTTAGACGGTAACGATGGCTACACCTTC
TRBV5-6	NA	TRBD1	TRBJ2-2	CASSFRVGTGMTGELFF	TGTGCCAGCAGCTTTCGGGTAGGGACAGGGATGACCGGGGAGCTGTTTTTT
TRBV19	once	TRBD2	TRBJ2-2	CASTPVGLAGVTGELFF	TGTGCCAGTACCCCGGTTGGACTAGCGGGAGTTACCGGGGAGCTGTTTTTT
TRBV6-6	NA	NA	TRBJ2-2	CASVWTTTGELFF	TGTGCCAGCGTTTGGACAACTACCGGGGAGCTGTTTTTT